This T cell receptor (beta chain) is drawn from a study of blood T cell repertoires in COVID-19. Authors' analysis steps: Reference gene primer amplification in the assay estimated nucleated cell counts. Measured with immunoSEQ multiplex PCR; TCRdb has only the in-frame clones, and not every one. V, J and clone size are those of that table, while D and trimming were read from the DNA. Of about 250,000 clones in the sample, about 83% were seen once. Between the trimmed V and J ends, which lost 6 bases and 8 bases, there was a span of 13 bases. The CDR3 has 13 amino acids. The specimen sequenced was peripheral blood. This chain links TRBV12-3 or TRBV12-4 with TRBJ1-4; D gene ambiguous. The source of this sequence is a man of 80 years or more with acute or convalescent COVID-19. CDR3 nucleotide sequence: TGTGCCAGCAGGGTTCAACTAGGGGAAAAACTGTTTTTT. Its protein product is CASRVQLGEKLFF.